In this sample, the clone carrying this T cell receptor beta chain turned up a few times. Its antigen is not known. Healthy Caucasians from Russia aged about 6 to 100 served as donors. Isolating PBMCs gave at least 6 million of these cells per sample. This entry comes from a study of blood T cells in healthy people across ages. Broader study findings: Compared with aged donors, long-lived donors showed fewer expanded clones, suggesting selection.

Using a J-beta primer mix together with a sample-barcoded 5' primer, a second PCR was run for roughly 7 to 11 cycles. A tag from a template-switch adaptor with 12 random nucleotides marked each cDNA molecule. TCRdb re-derived calls from the 5' RACE reads in MiXCR, one entry per CDR3 protein. The sample lists roughly 1.6 million distinct CDR3 sequences; about 31% were seen once. CDR3 length equals 16 residues. From germline, CDR1 is MGHRA and CDR2 YSYEKL. Trimming at V came to 2 bases and at J to 2 bases, leaving 5 bases not matched to a gene. The chain joins TRBV4-1 to TRBJ1-5; 8 bases align to TRBD1. The clonotype originates from a woman in her twenties or thirties in good health. Material for sequencing was blood. In DNA form, the CDR3 reads TGCGCCAGCAGCCAACAGACAGGGGCTGGCAATCAGCCCCAGCATTTT. Translation gives CASSQQTGAGNQPQHF.